The 23 T cell receptor beta chains given below trace back to one sample, sequenced in a study of PD-L1 blockade in urothelial cancer. TCRdb's table, derived via immunoSEQ multiplex PCR, lists solely in-frame clones and lacks some. The table records around 68,000 clones, 80% to 90% of them present only once. As for time point: pretreatment peripheral blood. The sequencing used PBMCs, collected around atezolizumab (anti-PD-L1) treatment. These receptors came from a man in his 70s with urothelial cancer.

V and J are TRBV11-2 and TRBJ2-1; TRBD2 aligns across 11 bases. The germline gives CDR1 SGHAT, CDR2 FQNNGV. This CDR3 is built from 15 residues. Trimming took 1 base from V and 8 from J; bases not matched to a gene: 4. The CDR3 is CASSLVLAGGDEQFF. The CDR3 DNA reads as TGTGCCAGCAGCTTAGTTCTAGCGGGAGGTGATGAGCAGTTCTTC.

The chain links TRBV18 to TRBJ2-1, with a weak D call TRBD2 (7 bases). V shed 4 bases and J shed 6 bases, with 10 bases lying between them. The germline V gene has CDR1 KGHSH and CDR2 LQKENI. The CDR3 spans 13 residues. The chain's CDR3 is CASSQGGGNEQFF. CDR3 DNA sequence: TGTGCCAGCTCACAGGGAGGGGGCAATGAGCAGTTCTTC.

The chain employs TRBV7-6 and TRBJ1-4; D unclear. Trimming took off 8 bases at V and 5 bases at J, with 15 bases between the two ends. CDR1 is SGHVS, CDR2 FNYEAQ, per germline. The CDR3 consists of 14 residues. The CDR3 DNA follows: TGTGCCAGCGGAACCCCGGGGTTGAATGAAAAACTGTTTTTT. Its protein is CASGTPGLNEKLFF. The full variable domain, with the rest looked up from reference TRBV7-6 and TRBJ1-4, is GAGVSQSPRYKVTKRGQDVALRCDPISGHVSLYWYRQALGQGPEFLTYFNYEAQQDKSGLPNDRFSAERPEGSISTLTIQRTEQRDSAMYRCASGTPGLNEKLFFGSGTQLSVL.

There are a few counts of this clone. This chain's CDR3 is CASSSRLSEKLFF. The CDR3 coding sequence is TGCGCCAGCAGCTCCAGGCTATCTGAAAAACTGTTTTTT. This chain joins TRBV5-1 and TRBJ1-4; D unresolved. Per the germline V gene, CDR1 is SGHRS and CDR2 is YFSETQ. The CDR3 is 13 amino acids. V lost 3 bases to trimming and J lost 7 bases, with 10 bases between them.

The chain uses TRBV9 and TRBJ2-6, with a possible D match to TRBD1 (6 bases). The germline V gene has CDR1 SGDLS and CDR2 YYNGEE. The CDR3 contains 18 residues. Deletions cut 0 bases from V and 4 bases from J, with 17 bases between. The CDR3 loop is CASSVERTARYGANVLTF. The CDR3 coding sequence is TGTGCCAGCAGCGTAGAAAGGACAGCGAGATACGGGGCCAACGTCCTGACTTTC.

There are a few counts of this clone. The chain has TRBV10-3 and TRBJ2-7; perhaps TRBD2 as D (6 bases). V was pared by 3 bases and J by 6 bases, with 15 bases between. This CDR3 is 14 amino acids long. Germline V gives CDR1 ENHRY, CDR2 SYGVKD. The CDR3 coding sequence is TGTGCCATCAGTGATAGGGACTCGAGTACCGAGCAGTACTTC. It specifies CAISDRDSSTEQYF.

The chain employs TRBV13 and TRBJ1-2; no reliable D call. The V end lost 5 bases, the J end lost 6 bases, and 22 bases lay between the germline ends. Germline assignment: CDR1 PRHDT and CDR2 FYEKMQ (reference sequence). There are 16 residues in the CDR3. The CDR3: CASSQAEAYLSNGYTF. DNA for the CDR3: TGTGCCAGCAGCCAAGCTGAGGCATACTTAAGCAATGGCTACACCTTC.

The chain uses TRBV5-5 and TRBJ2-7; D gene ambiguous. Trimming removed 3 bases at V and 1 base at J, with 5 bases between. This CDR3 region has 12 residues. The V gene's germline CDR1 is SGHKS and CDR2 YYEKEE (reference sequence). The CDR3 region is CASSSQSYEQYF. The CDR3, as DNA: TGTGCCAGCAGCTCCCAATCCTACGAGCAGTACTTC.

The chain couples TRBV11-2 to TRBJ2-3, with 11 bases aligning to TRBD2. After removal of 5 bases from V and 9 bases from J, the junction contained 10 bases not matched to a gene. Germline values: CDR1 SGHAT, CDR2 FQNNGV. CDR3 length equals 15 residues. CDR3 sequence reads: CASSQGLAGVDTQYF. CDR3 DNA sequence: TGTGCCAGCAGCCAAGGACTAGCGGGCGTCGACACGCAGTATTTT.

This chain connects TRBV19 to TRBJ1-5; 9 positions agree with TRBD1. V was pared by 6 bases and J by 10 bases, with 4 bases of the junction left unmatched. The CDR3 covers 12 residues. In germline, CDR1 is LNHDA, CDR2 SQIVND (reference sequence). CDR3: CASSQTGGPQHF. In DNA form, the CDR3 reads TGTGCCAGTAGCCAGACAGGGGGACCCCAGCATTTT.

This rearrangement joins TRBV2 to TRBJ2-3; 9 nucleotides agree with TRBD1. The CDR3 sequence is 14 residues long. The germline gives CDR1 SNHLY, CDR2 FYNNEI. J gave up 6 bases and V 3 bases, and 4 bases lay outside the gene matches. The CDR3 DNA follows: TGTGCCAGCAGTGACCGGGACAGGGAGGATACGCAGTATTTT. Translated, it gives CASSDRDREDTQYF. Full variable domain (remainder filled in from reference TRBV2 and TRBJ2-3): EPEVTQTPSHQVTQMGQEVILRCVPISNHLYFYWYRQILGQKVEFLVSFYNNEISEKSEIFDDQFSVERPDGSNFTLKIRSTKLEDSAMYFCASSDRDREDTQYFGPGTRLTVL.

By proportion, this clone is medium-sized. This sequence joins TRBV5-4 and TRBJ1-2; D remains ambiguous. The V gene's germline CDR1 is SGHNT and CDR2 YYREEE (reference sequence). Trimming pared 0 bases from V and 4 bases from J, leaving 10 bases between. CDR3 size: 14 residues. The CDR3 loop reads CASSLENQVYGYTF. CDR3 nucleotides: TGTGCCAGCAGCTTGGAGAACCAGGTCTATGGCTACACCTTC.

J is TRBJ2-2 and V is TRBV27; TRBD1 matches 7 bases. V lost 6 bases, J lost 2 bases, and 3 bases stayed unmatched. Germline V lookup: CDR1 MNHEY, CDR2 SMNVEV (reference sequence). The CDR3 loop spans 14 amino acids. CDR3 loop: CASRGQPNTGELFF. DNA for the CDR3: TGTGCCAGCAGGGGACAGCCTAACACCGGGGAGCTGTTTTTT.

The genes are TRBV11-3 and TRBJ2-7; D is unclear. Trimming left V 1 base short and J 0 bases short, with 10 bases between. Germline CDR1 is SGHNT and CDR2 is YENEEA. The CDR3 spans 15 residues. The CDR3 coding sequence is TGTGCCAGCAGCTTAGGGAGCGAGAGCTCCTACGAGCAGTACTTC. This translates into CASSLGSESSYEQYF.

This clone was counted a few times. V and J are TRBV7-3 and TRBJ1-2, with 7 bases lining up with TRBD1. The junction had 8 bases not matched to a gene; V was cut back by 5 bases and J by 8 bases. The CDR3 spans 13 residues. Germline loops: CDR1 SGHTA, CDR2 FQGTGA. CDR3 residues: CASSLKTGYGYTF. CDR3 bases: TGTGCCAGCAGCCTTAAGACAGGGTACGGCTACACCTTC.

For the CDR3, the DNA is TGCGCCAGCAGTTTACTAGACAGGGACAGCGAGCAGTACTTC. Encoded protein: CASSLLDRDSEQYF. This sequence joins TRBV5-1 and TRBJ2-7, with 7 bases identical to TRBD1. This CDR3 has 14 residues. Germline CDR1 is SGHRS and CDR2 is YFSETQ. The J segment lost 6 bases and the V segment lost 5 bases, leaving 11 bases of the junction unmatched.

The chain carries TRBV11-1 and TRBJ2-2; maybe TRBD2 (6 bases). Trimming left V 3 bases short and J 5 bases short, with 13 bases between. Looked up from germline, CDR1 is SGHAT and CDR2 is FQDESV (reference sequence). The length of the CDR3 is 15 residues. The CDR3 DNA is TGTGCCAGCAGCTTTGGCGGGATGGGAACCGGGGAGCTGTTTTTT. Translating gives CASSFGGMGTGELFF.

This clone was detected only a few times. The V and J genes are TRBV28 and TRBJ1-5; 8 bases match TRBD1. V lost 3 bases to trimming and J lost 0 bases; unmatched junction nucleotides: 10. CDR1 is MDHEN, CDR2 SYDVKM, per germline. The CDR3 extends over 18 amino acids. The CDR3 bases are TGTGCCAGCAGTTTGTCGCAAGGGACAGGATATAGCAATCAGCCCCAGCATTTT. Its translation is CASSLSQGTGYSNQPQHF. The full variable domain, in which reference TRBV28 and TRBJ1-5 provide the parts outside the CDR3, is DVKVTQSSRYLVKRTGEKVFLECVQDMDHENMFWYRQDPGLGLRLIYFSYDVKMKEKGDIPEGYSVSREKKERFSLILESASTNQTSMYLCASSLSQGTGYSNQPQHFGDGTRLSIL.

The chain joins TRBV27 to TRBJ2-1; TRBD1 matches at 8 bases. Germline lookup yields CDR1 MNHEY and CDR2 SMNVEV (reference sequence). CDR3 size: 14 residues. Trimming took 2 bases from V and 9 from J; bases not matched to a gene: 6. CDR3 nucleotides: TGTGCCAGCAGTTTAGGACAGGGAGTCGGTGAGCAGTTCTTC. Protein product: CASSLGQGVGEQFF.

Concerning this clone: Germline is not matched at one junction end, which may reflect a read error. The rearrangement joins TRBV5-1 to TRBJ2-6; TRBD1 is a possible D gene (6 bases). The CDR3 length is 17 residues. CDR1 is SGHRS and CDR2 is YFSETQ in the germline V gene. The DNA for the CDR3 is TGCGCCAGCAGCATATTACAGGGAAACTCTGAGGCCAACGTCCTGACTTTC. Encoded protein: CASSILQGNSEANVLTF.

This chain joins TRBV13 and TRBJ2-7; D is unresolved. CDR3 length equals 11 residues. V lost 4 bases and J 7 bases, leaving 8 bases between the germline ends. From germline, CDR1 is PRHDT and CDR2 FYEKMQ (reference sequence). In DNA, the CDR3 is TGTGCCAGCAGCTCTACGTGGGAGCAGTACTTC. It translates to CASSSTWEQYF.

The chain combines TRBV5-8 with TRBJ2-1; TRBD1 matches 9 bases. The V segment lost 3 bases and the J segment 0 bases; nucleotides outside the gene matches: 1. This CDR3 has 15 amino acids. In germline, CDR1 is SGHTS, CDR2 YDEGEE. Written as DNA, the CDR3 is TGTGCCAGCAGCTGGGACAGGGACTCCTACAATGAGCAGTTCTTC. Translation: CASSWDRDSYNEQFF.

V gene TRBV6-4 combines with J gene TRBJ2-7; TRBD2 agrees at 9 bases. Germline-derived CDR1 and CDR2 are MRHNA and SNTAGT. Losses at the gene ends were 8 bases for V and 5 bases for J; bases not matched to a gene: 7. This CDR3 has 13 residues. CDR3 protein: CASGRTSAHEQYF. The CDR3 bases are TGTGCCAGCGGAAGGACTAGCGCCCACGAGCAGTACTTC.